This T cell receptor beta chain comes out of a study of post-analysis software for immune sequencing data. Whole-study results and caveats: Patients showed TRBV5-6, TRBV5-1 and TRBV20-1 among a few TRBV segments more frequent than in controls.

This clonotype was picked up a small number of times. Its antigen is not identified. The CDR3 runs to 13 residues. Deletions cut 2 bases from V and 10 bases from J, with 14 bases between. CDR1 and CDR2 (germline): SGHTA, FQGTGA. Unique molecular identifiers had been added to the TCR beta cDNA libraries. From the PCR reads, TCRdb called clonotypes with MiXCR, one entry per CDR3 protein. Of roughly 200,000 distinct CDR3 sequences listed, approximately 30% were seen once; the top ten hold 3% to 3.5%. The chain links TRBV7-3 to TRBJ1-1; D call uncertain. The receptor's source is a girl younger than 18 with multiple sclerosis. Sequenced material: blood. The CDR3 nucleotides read TGTGCCAGCAGCTTAGCCGGTAGGCGCTCAGCTTTCTTT. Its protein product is CASSLAGRRSAFF.